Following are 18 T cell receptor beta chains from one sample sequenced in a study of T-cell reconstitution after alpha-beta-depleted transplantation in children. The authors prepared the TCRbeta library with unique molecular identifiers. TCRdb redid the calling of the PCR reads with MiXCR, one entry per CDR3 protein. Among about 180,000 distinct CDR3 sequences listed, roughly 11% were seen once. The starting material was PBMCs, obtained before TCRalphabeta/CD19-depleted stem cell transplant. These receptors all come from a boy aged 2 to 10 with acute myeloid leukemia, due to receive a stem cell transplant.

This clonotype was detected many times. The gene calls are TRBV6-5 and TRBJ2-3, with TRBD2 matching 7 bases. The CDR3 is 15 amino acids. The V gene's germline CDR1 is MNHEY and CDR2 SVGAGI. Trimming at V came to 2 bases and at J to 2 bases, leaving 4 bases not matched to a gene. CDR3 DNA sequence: TGTGCCAGCAGTTACCGCGGGGGTACCACAGATACGCAGTATTTT. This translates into CASSYRGGTTDTQYF.

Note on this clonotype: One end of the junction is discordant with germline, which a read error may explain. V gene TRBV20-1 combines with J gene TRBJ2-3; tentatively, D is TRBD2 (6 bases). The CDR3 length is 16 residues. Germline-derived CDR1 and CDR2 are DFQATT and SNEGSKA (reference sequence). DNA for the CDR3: TGCAGAGCTAGAGATCGCATAGCGGAAAACACAGATACGCAGTATTTT. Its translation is CRARDRIAENTDTQYF.

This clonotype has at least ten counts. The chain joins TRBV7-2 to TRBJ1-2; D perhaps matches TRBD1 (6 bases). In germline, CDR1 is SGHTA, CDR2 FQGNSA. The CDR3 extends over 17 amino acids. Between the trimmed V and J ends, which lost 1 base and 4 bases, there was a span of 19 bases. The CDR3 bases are TGTGCCAGCAGCTTAGGCCCCGACAGGCAAGGAAGCTATGGCTACACCTTC. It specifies CASSLGPDRQGSYGYTF.

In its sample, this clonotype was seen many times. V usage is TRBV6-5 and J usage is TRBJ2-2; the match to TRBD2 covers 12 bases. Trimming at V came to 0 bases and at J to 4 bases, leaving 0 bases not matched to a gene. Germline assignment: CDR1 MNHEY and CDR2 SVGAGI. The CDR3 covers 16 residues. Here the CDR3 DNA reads TGTGCCAGCAGTTACTCGACTAGCGGGAGCACCGGGGAGCTGTTTTTT. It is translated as CASSYSTSGSTGELFF.

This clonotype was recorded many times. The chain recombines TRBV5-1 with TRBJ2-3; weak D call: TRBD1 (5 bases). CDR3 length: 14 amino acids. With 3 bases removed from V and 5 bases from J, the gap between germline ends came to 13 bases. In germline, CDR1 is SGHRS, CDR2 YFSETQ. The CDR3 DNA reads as TGCGCCAGCAGCTCCCTGCAGGGTGGAGATACGCAGTATTTT. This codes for CASSSLQGGDTQYF.

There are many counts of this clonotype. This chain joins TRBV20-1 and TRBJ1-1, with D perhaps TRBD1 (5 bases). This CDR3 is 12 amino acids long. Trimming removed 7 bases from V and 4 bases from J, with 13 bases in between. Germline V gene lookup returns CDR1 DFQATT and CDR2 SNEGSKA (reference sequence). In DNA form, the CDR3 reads TGCAGTGTTACTAATCAGGGCACTGAAGCTTTCTTT. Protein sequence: CSVTNQGTEAFF.

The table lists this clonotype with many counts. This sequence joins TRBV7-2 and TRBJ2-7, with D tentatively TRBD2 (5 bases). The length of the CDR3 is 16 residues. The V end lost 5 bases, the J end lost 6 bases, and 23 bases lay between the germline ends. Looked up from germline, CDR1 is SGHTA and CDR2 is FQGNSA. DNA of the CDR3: TGTGCCAGCAGCCCCCCGAAGGGAGAAGTTGCCTGCGAGCAGTACGTC. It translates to CASSPPKGEVACEQYV.

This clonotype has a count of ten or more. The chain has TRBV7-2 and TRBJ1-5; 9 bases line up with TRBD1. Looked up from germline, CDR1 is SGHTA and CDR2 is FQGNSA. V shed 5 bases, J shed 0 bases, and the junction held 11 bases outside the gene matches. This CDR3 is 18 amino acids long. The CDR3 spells CASSADRTGVGSNQPQHF. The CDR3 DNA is TGTGCCAGCAGCGCCGATAGGACAGGGGTTGGTAGCAATCAGCCCCAGCATTTT.

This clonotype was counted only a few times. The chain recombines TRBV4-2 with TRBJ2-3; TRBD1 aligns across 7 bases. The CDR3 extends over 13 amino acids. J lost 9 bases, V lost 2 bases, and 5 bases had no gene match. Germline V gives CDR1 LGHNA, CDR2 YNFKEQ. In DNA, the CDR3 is TGTGCCAGCAGCCAACCGGGACAGCAAACGCAGTATTTT. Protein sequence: CASSQPGQQTQYF.

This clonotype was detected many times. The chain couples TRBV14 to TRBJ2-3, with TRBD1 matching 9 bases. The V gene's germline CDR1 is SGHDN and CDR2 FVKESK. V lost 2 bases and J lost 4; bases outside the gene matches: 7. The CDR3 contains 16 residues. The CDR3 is CASSQLTGGMADTQYF. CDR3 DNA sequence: TGTGCCAGCAGCCAATTGACAGGGGGGATGGCAGATACGCAGTATTTT.

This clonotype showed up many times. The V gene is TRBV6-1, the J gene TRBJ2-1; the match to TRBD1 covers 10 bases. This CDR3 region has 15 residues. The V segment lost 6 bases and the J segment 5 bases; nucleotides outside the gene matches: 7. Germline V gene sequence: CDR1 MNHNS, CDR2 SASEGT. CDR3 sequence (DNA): TGTGCCAGCAGAAGACAGGGGGCTGCCCACAATGAGCAGTTCTTC. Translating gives CASRRQGAAHNEQFF.

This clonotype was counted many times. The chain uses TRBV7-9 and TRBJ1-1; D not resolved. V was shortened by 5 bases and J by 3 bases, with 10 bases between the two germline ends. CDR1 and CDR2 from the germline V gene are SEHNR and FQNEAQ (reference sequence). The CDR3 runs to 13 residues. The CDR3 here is CASSLVGYTEAFF. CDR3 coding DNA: TGTGCCAGCAGCCTTGTTGGGTACACTGAAGCTTTCTTT.

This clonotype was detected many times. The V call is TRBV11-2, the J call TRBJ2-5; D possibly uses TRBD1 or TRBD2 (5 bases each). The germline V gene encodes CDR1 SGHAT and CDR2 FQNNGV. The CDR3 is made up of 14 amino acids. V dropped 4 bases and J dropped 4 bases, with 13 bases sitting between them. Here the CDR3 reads CASSYPGRGETQYF. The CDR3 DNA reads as TGTGCCAGCAGCTATCCAGGGAGAGGAGAGACCCAGTACTTC. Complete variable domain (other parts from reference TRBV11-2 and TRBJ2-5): EAGVAQSPRYKIIEKRQSVAFWCNPISGHATLYWYQQILGQGPKLLIQFQNNGVVDDSQLPKDRFSAERLKGVDSTLKIQPAKLEDSAVYLCASSYPGRGETQYFGPGTRLLVL.

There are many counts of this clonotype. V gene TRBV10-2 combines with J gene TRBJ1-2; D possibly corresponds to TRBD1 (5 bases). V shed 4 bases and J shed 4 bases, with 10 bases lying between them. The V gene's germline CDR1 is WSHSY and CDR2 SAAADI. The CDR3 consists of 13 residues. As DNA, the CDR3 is TGCGCCAGCAGTGGGGACGCCGGCTATGGCTACACCTTC. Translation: CASSGDAGYGYTF.

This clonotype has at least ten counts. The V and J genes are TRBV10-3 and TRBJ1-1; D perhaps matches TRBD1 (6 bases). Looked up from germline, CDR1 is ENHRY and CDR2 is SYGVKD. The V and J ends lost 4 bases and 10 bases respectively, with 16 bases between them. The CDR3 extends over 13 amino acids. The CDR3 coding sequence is TGTGCCATCAGTGCTACAGGGAGGGGGGGAGCTTTCTTT. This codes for CAISATGRGGAFF.

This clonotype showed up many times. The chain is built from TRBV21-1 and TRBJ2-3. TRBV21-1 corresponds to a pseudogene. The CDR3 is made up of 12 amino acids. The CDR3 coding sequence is TGTGCCAGCAGCAAGGTACCGGCATCGCAGTATTTT. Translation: CASSKVPASQYF.

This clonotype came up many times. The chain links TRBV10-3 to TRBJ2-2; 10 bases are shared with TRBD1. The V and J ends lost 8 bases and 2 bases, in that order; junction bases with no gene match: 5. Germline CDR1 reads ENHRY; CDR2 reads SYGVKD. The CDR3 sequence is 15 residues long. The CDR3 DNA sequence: TGTGCCATCGGACAGACAGGGGGCAACACCGGGGAGCTGTTTTTT. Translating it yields CAIGQTGGNTGELFF.

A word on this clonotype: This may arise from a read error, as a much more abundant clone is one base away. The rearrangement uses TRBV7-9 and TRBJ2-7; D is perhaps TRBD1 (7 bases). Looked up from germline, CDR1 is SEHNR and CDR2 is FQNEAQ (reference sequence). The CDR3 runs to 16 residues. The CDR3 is CPSSIAPGSQGGEQYF. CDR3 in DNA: TGTCCCAGCAGCATCGCTCCCGGGTCCCAGGGGGGCGAGCAGTACTTC.